Listed here are 29 T cell receptor beta chains from one sample, sequenced in a study of cytomegalovirus exposure and HLA in healthy donors. Primers: 60 Vbeta forward and 13 Jbeta reverse. Libraries were prepared by immunoSEQ multiplex PCR; TCRdb keeps only in-frame clonotypes and omits some of them. Of under 200,000 clones in the sample, 65% to 80% are singletons; the top ten hold around 3%. Input material: PBMCs. The receptors were sampled from a woman in her forties in good health and CMV-seropositive.

The chain has TRBV7-2 and TRBJ1-2; D is unclear. CDR3 length equals 13 residues. V was cut by 6 bases and J by 4 bases, with 12 bases left in between. Germline V CDR1 and CDR2: SGHTA, FQGNSA. Here the CDR3 DNA reads TGTGCCAGCAGGCTGGGAGAGGGCTATGGCTACACCTTC. Its translation: CASRLGEGYGYTF.

The chain recombines TRBV14 with TRBJ1-2; a possible D gene is TRBD1 (5 bases). The CDR3 runs 13 residues. The V gene lost 5 bases and the J gene lost 5 bases, with 12 bases spanning the gap. In germline, CDR1 is SGHDN, CDR2 FVKESK. In nucleotides, the CDR3 is TGTGCCAGCAGCTCAGGGTATAGGTATGGCTACACCTTC. Translated, it gives CASSSGYRYGYTF.

The rearrangement uses TRBV25-1 and TRBJ1-2; D is unresolved. The V and J ends lost 2 bases and 1 base respectively, with 11 bases between them. Germline V gene lookup returns CDR1 MGHDK and CDR2 SYGVNS. CDR3 length: 15 residues. Here the CDR3 DNA reads TGTGCCAGCAGTGAAGAGGGCAGCCTTAACTATGGCTACACCTTC. Amino acid sequence: CASSEEGSLNYGYTF.

In the case of this clone: Other DNA sequences within the sample encode an identical CDR3. The V gene is TRBV7-9, the J gene TRBJ1-5, with a weak D call TRBD1 (6 bases). V lost 5 bases to trimming and J lost 5 bases, with 13 bases between them. Germline lookup yields CDR1 SEHNR and CDR2 FQNEAQ (reference sequence). CDR3 length: 14 amino acids. As DNA, the CDR3 is TGTGCCAGCAGCCTCGAGGGGGGGGATCAGCCCCAGCATTTT. It translates to CASSLEGGDQPQHF.

V usage is TRBV5-4 and J usage is TRBJ2-7; 13 nucleotides align to TRBD2. Germline-derived CDR1 and CDR2 are SGHNT and YYREEE (reference sequence). The CDR3 runs to 13 residues. Unmatched junction bases numbered 2, after V lost 4 bases and J lost 7 bases. The CDR3 here is CASSEGLAGEQYF. Written as DNA, the CDR3 is TGTGCCAGCAGCGAGGGACTAGCGGGAGAGCAGTACTTC. Full variable domain (missing parts from reference TRBV5-4 and TRBJ2-7): ETGVTQSPTHLIKTRGQQVTLRCSSQSGHNTVSWYQQALGQGPQFIFQYYREEENGRGNFPPRFSGLQFPNYSSELNVNALELDDSALYLCASSEGLAGEQYFGPGTRLTVT.

The rearrangement links TRBV2 to TRBJ2-7; TRBD2 matches at 10 bases. J gave up 2 bases and V 10 bases, and 8 bases lay outside the gene matches. The germline V gene encodes CDR1 SNHLY and CDR2 FYNNEI. The CDR3 has 14 amino acids. The CDR3, as DNA: TGTGCCACCTTTAGCGGGGGGAACCCCTACGAGCAGTACTTC. It translates to CATFSGGNPYEQYF.

This chain connects TRBV7-2 to TRBJ1-1, with a tentative D call TRBD1 (5 bases). From germline, CDR1 is SGHTA and CDR2 FQGNSA. The CDR3 extends over 15 amino acids. V was shortened by 0 bases and J by 1 base, with 9 bases between the two germline ends. The CDR3 bases are TGTGCCAGCAGCTTAGCTCGGGGGGGGAACACTGAAGCTTTCTTT. Translation: CASSLARGGNTEAFF. Filled out from reference TRBV7-2 and TRBJ1-1, the complete variable domain reads GAGVSQSPSNKVTEKGKDVELRCDPISGHTALYWYRQSLGQGLEFLIYFQGNSAPDKSGLPSDRFSAERTGGSVSTLTIQRTQQEDSAVYLCASSLARGGNTEAFFGQGTRLTVV.

The chain has TRBV30 and TRBJ1-2, with a possible D match to TRBD1 (5 bases). The CDR3 contains 14 residues. Trimming removed 2 bases at V and 8 bases at J, with 18 bases between. The germline V gene encodes CDR1 GTSNPN and CDR2 SVGIG (reference sequence). The CDR3 DNA reads as TGTGCCTGGAGTTATAACCGGGGGGGGTTCGGCTACACCTTC. This encodes CAWSYNRGGFGYTF.

The V gene is TRBV5-1, the J gene TRBJ2-3; TRBD2 matches 8 bases. CDR3 length: 15 amino acids. Germline lookup yields CDR1 SGHRS and CDR2 YFSETQ. J lost 0 bases, V lost 1 base, and 1 base had no gene match. CDR3 nucleotides: TGCGCCAGCAGCTTGATAGCGGGGAGCACAGATACGCAGTATTTT. This encodes CASSLIAGSTDTQYF.

This chain links TRBV4-2 with TRBJ2-5, with a tentative D call TRBD1 (5 bases). Germline values: CDR1 LGHNA, CDR2 YNFKEQ. The CDR3 is 15 amino acids. Trimming shortened V by 1 base and J by 2 bases, and 11 bases separated the two germline ends. The CDR3 sequence: CASSQVSQGQETQYF. The CDR3 region has the DNA TGTGCCAGCAGCCAAGTGAGTCAGGGTCAAGAGACCCAGTACTTC.

This chain joins TRBV6-5 and TRBJ1-5; possible D gene TRBD1, 5 bases. The germline V gene has CDR1 MNHEY and CDR2 SVGAGI. The V end lost 5 bases, the J end lost 1 base, and 12 bases lay between the germline ends. This CDR3 is 15 amino acids long. CDR3 sequence (DNA): TGTGCCAGCAGTAGAATACAGGAGAGCAATCAGCCCCAGCATTTT. Its protein product is CASSRIQESNQPQHF.

The genes are TRBV19 and TRBJ2-5, with TRBD1 matching over 7 bases. CDR1 is LNHDA and CDR2 is SQIVND in the germline V gene (reference sequence). V shed 4 bases and J 1 base; nucleotides not matched to a gene: 9. This CDR3 spans 16 amino acids. The DNA of the CDR3 is TGTGCCAGTAGTACACGACAGGGTCCTCCCCAAGAGACCCAGTACTTC. Its translation: CASSTRQGPPQETQYF.

The chain combines TRBV18 with TRBJ1-4; TRBD1 agrees at 7 bases. The CDR3 is 15 residues long. Unmatched junction bases numbered 7, after V lost 4 bases and J lost 5 bases. From germline, CDR1 is KGHSH and CDR2 LQKENI. CDR3 residues: CASSRGQAQNEKLFF. CDR3 nucleotides: TGTGCCAGCTCACGCGGACAGGCCCAAAATGAAAAACTGTTTTTT. Variable domain in full (rest from reference TRBV18 and TRBJ1-4): NAGVMQNPRHLVRRRGQEARLRCSPMKGHSHVYWYRQLPEEGLKFMVYLQKENIIDESGMPKERFSAEFPKEGPSILRIQQVVRGDSAAYFCASSRGQAQNEKLFFGSGTQLSVL.

The chain employs TRBV7-9 and TRBJ1-4; D not certain. Germline CDR1 reads SEHNR; CDR2 reads FQNEAQ (reference sequence). The CDR3 runs to 15 residues. The V end lost 2 bases, the J end lost 8 bases, and 15 bases lay between the germline ends. CDR3: CASSLKGTIGEKLFF. CDR3 DNA sequence: TGTGCCAGCAGCTTAAAAGGCACGATCGGGGAAAAACTGTTTTTT.

The rearrangement joins TRBV10-3 to TRBJ2-3, with a possible D match to TRBD2 (6 bases). Trimming stripped 6 bases from V and 1 base from J, with 8 bases between. CDR3 length: 13 residues. Germline-derived CDR1 and CDR2 are ENHRY and SYGVKD. For the CDR3, the DNA is TGTGCCATCAGGCGGGGCCGCACAGATACGCAGTATTTT. Its translation: CAIRRGRTDTQYF.

The chain carries TRBV4-3 and TRBJ1-2, with 9 positions matching TRBD1. CDR3 length: 17 amino acids. Germline lookup yields CDR1 LGHNA and CDR2 YSLEER. J lost 3 bases, V lost 0 bases, and 8 bases had no gene match. The DNA of the CDR3 is TGCGCCAGCAGCCAAGATTTCGAGGGACAGGGATACTATGGCTACACCTTC. It codes for CASSQDFEGQGYYGYTF.

The chain couples TRBV28 to TRBJ2-7; D is ambiguous. Trimming stripped 1 base from V and 6 bases from J, with 7 bases between. This CDR3 has 12 residues. Germline CDR1 is MDHEN and CDR2 is SYDVKM. CDR3 in DNA: TGTGCCAGCAGTTTATATCCGGGCGAGCAGTACTTC. Translated, it gives CASSLYPGEQYF.

This clone was seen once. The CDR3 DNA follows: TGTGCCTGGAGTGTCGGGACAGCGAACACTGAAGCTTTCTTT. It codes for CAWSVGTANTEAFF. The rearrangement joins TRBV30 to TRBJ1-1; 7 bases align to TRBD1. Germline CDR1 and CDR2: GTSNPN and SVGIG (reference sequence). After removal of 0 bases from V and 1 base from J, the junction contained 2 bases not matched to a gene. The CDR3 has 14 residues.

This clone was counted a single time. The V call is TRBV30, the J call TRBJ2-7; no firm D call. Trimming removed 2 bases from V and 0 bases from J, with 11 bases in between. Per the germline V gene, CDR1 is GTSNPN and CDR2 is SVGIG (reference sequence). The CDR3 consists of 14 residues. The CDR3 nucleotides read TGTGCCTGGAGTCCTAGGTTCGGCTCCTACGAGCAGTACTTC. It codes for CAWSPRFGSYEQYF.

This chain uses TRBV5-1 with TRBJ2-5, with 8 bases aligning to TRBD1. The CDR3 sequence is 13 residues long. Per the germline V gene, CDR1 is SGHRS and CDR2 is YFSETQ. J gave up 5 bases and V 5 bases, and 5 bases lay outside the gene matches. The DNA for the CDR3 is TGCGCCAGCAGTCCTGACAGGGGTGAGACCCAGTACTTC. This encodes CASSPDRGETQYF.

The gene calls are TRBV19 and TRBJ2-3, with TRBD2 as a possible D gene (6 bases). The germline V and J ends were trimmed by 9 bases and 2 bases, with 9 bases remaining between them. The CDR3 covers 12 residues. Germline V gene sequence: CDR1 LNHDA, CDR2 SQIVND (reference sequence). In DNA form, the CDR3 reads TGTGCCAGCGGGGGACCCACAGATACGCAGTATTTT. Protein product: CASGGPTDTQYF.

The rearrangement links TRBV30 to TRBJ1-5; tentative D call: TRBD1 (5 bases). The CDR3 has 13 residues. Germline loops: CDR1 GTSNPN, CDR2 SVGIG (reference sequence). Trimming took off 4 bases at V and 3 bases at J, with 10 bases between the two ends. DNA of the CDR3: TGTGCCTGGAATTCAGGGAACAATCAGCCCCAGCATTTT. It translates to CAWNSGNNQPQHF.

This clone came up a few times. The chain uses TRBV5-4 and TRBJ1-2, with TRBD1 as a possible D gene (6 bases). Per germline, CDR1 SGHNT and CDR2 YYREEE (reference sequence). The CDR3 has 13 residues. V lost 0 bases and J lost 8, with 11 bases in between. This chain's CDR3 is CASSLGQAWGYTF. The CDR3 DNA follows: TGTGCCAGCAGCTTGGGACAGGCCTGGGGCTACACCTTC. Filled out from reference TRBV5-4 and TRBJ1-2, the complete variable domain reads ETGVTQSPTHLIKTRGQQVTLRCSSQSGHNTVSWYQQALGQGPQFIFQYYREEENGRGNFPPRFSGLQFPNYSSELNVNALELDDSALYLCASSLGQAWGYTFGSGTRLTVV.

The gene calls are TRBV7-9 and TRBJ2-7; 12 nucleotides line up with TRBD2. V gave up 5 bases and J gave up 2 bases; unmatched junction bases: 7. The CDR3 is made up of 16 amino acids. CDR1 is SEHNR and CDR2 is FQNEAQ in the germline V gene (reference sequence). The chain's CDR3 is CASSRATSGRPYEQYF. The CDR3 nucleotides read TGTGCCAGCAGCCGTGCGACTAGCGGGAGACCCTACGAGCAGTACTTC.

This clone was seen just once. This chain uses TRBV5-1 with TRBJ2-1; the D gene is possibly TRBD2 (5 bases). The CDR3 extends over 12 amino acids. Trimming cost V 2 bases and J 6 bases, with 6 bases left between them. Germline-derived CDR1 and CDR2 are SGHRS and YFSETQ. CDR3 region: CASSFGGNEQFF. The CDR3 nucleotides are TGCGCCAGCAGCTTTGGAGGCAATGAGCAGTTCTTC.

The chain joins TRBV10-1 to TRBJ2-5, with D perhaps matching TRBD2 (6 bases). The J call is in doubt because the DNA end fits TRBJ2-7 better. The V gene's germline CDR1 is WNHNN and CDR2 SYGVQD (reference sequence). This CDR3 is built from 14 residues. The CDR3 spells CASSDGGKAYEQYF. CDR3 coding DNA: TGCGCCAGCAGTGATGGGGGGAAGGCGTACGAGCAGTACTTC.

A few counts support this clone. V is TRBV7-2 and J is TRBJ2-7, with a weak D call TRBD2 (7 bases). Between the trimmed V and J ends, which lost 5 bases and 6 bases, there was a span of 14 bases. The length of the CDR3 is 13 residues. The germline V gene encodes CDR1 SGHTA and CDR2 FQGNSA. The CDR3 is CASSPRGAGEQYF. The CDR3 region has the DNA TGTGCCAGCAGCCCCCGGGGGGCGGGCGAGCAGTACTTC.

This clone was seen a few times. The CDR3 sequence is CASSPPGGPNEQYF. In DNA form, the CDR3 reads TGTGCCAGCAGCCCCCCAGGGGGCCCTAACGAGCAGTACTTC. The gene calls are TRBV7-2 and TRBJ2-7; TRBD1 aligns across 8 bases. CDR1 is SGHTA, CDR2 FQGNSA, per germline. J was trimmed by 5 bases and V by 5 bases; bases with no gene match: 8. The CDR3 totals 14 residues.

This clone showed up just a few times. The chain has TRBV5-6 and TRBJ1-1; 10 nucleotides agree with TRBD1. The CDR3 consists of 13 residues. In germline, CDR1 is SGHDT, CDR2 YYEEEE. J was trimmed by 0 bases and V by 7 bases; bases with no gene match: 0. The DNA for the CDR3 is TGTGCCAGCGGGACAGGGGTGAACACTGAAGCTTTCTTT. Translating gives CASGTGVNTEAFF.